The 29 T cell receptor beta chains below were found in one sample sequenced in a study of T-cell reconstitution after alpha-beta-depleted transplantation in children. The TCRbeta library was prepared with unique molecular identifiers. TCRdb passed the PCR reads through MiXCR, listing each CDR3 protein once. Among roughly 23,000 distinct CDR3 sequences listed, 9.5% to 13% were seen once. The sequencing here drew on PBMCs from the stem cell graft donor, taken from the stem cell graft. The receptor set was obtained from a human donor who donated a stem cell graft to a child with chronic granulomatous disease.

The sample holds a few counts of this clonotype. The genes are TRBV10-3 and TRBJ1-5; 8 positions match TRBD1. CDR1 is ENHRY, CDR2 SYGVKD, per germline. V dropped 4 bases and J dropped 4; count of bases not matched to a gene: 6. The CDR3 length is 15 residues. The CDR3, as DNA: TGTGCCATCAGTGGGGGACAGGACTCAAATCAGCCCCAGCATTTT. It translates to CAISGGQDSNQPQHF.

This chain uses TRBV7-2 with TRBJ2-7, with D maybe TRBD1 (5 bases). Trimming cost V 5 bases and J 3 bases, with 17 bases left between them. The CDR3 length is 15 residues. CDR1 SGHTA and CDR2 FQGNSA come from the germline V gene. CDR3 in DNA: TGTGCCAGCAGCCTACGCAGGGAATTCAACTACGAGCAGTACTTC. It codes for CASSLRREFNYEQYF.

Many counts were recorded for this clonotype. The rearrangement uses TRBV27 and TRBJ1-5, with D unclear. V dropped 3 bases and J dropped 6 bases, with 9 bases sitting between them. The V gene's germline CDR1 is MNHEY and CDR2 SMNVEV (reference sequence). The CDR3 spans 13 residues. CDR3 loop: CASSFRVGQPQHF. For the CDR3, the DNA is TGTGCCAGCAGTTTCCGGGTTGGTCAGCCCCAGCATTTT.

This clonotype was picked up many times. V and J are TRBV28 and TRBJ1-2; no firm D call. V was shortened by 6 bases and J by 4 bases, with 15 bases between the two germline ends. CDR1 is MDHEN, CDR2 SYDVKM, per germline. The CDR3 consists of 14 residues. CDR3 in amino acids: CASRGITGVYGYTF. The CDR3 bases are TGTGCCAGCAGGGGGATTACGGGCGTCTATGGCTACACCTTC.

This clonotype was detected many times. The rearrangement uses TRBV7-2 and TRBJ2-1; D is ambiguous. Germline assignment: CDR1 SGHTA and CDR2 FQGNSA. Trimming removed 1 base from V and 9 bases from J, with 7 bases in between. This CDR3 region has 12 residues. CDR3 DNA sequence: TGTGCCAGCAGCTTAGGTCCCCGTGAGCAGTTCTTC. Its protein product is CASSLGPREQFF.

This clonotype was counted many times. The rearrangement joins TRBV5-1 to TRBJ2-3; D gene ambiguous. The CDR3 is made up of 16 amino acids. V lost 4 bases to trimming and J lost 2 bases, with 17 bases between them. Germline assignment: CDR1 SGHRS and CDR2 YFSETQ. DNA for the CDR3: TGCGCCAGCAGCCAAGTGCCGCCCGAGGACACAGATACGCAGTATTTT. It specifies CASSQVPPEDTDTQYF. Drawing the rest from reference TRBV5-1 and TRBJ2-3, the complete variable domain is KAGVTQTPRYLIKTRGQQVTLSCSPISGHRSVSWYQQTPGQGLQFLFEYFSETQRNKGNFPGRFSGRQFSNSRSEMNVSTLELGDSALYLCASSQVPPEDTDTQYFGPGTRLTVL.

This clonotype was picked up many times. V usage is TRBV7-9 and J usage is TRBJ2-1; D is perhaps TRBD1 (5 bases). CDR3 length: 15 residues. Looked up from germline, CDR1 is SEHNR and CDR2 is FQNEAQ (reference sequence). V was trimmed by 6 bases and J by 0 bases, leaving 12 bases between them. CDR3 residues: CASSSRQSSYNEQFF. CDR3 coding DNA: TGTGCCAGCAGTTCCAGACAGAGCTCCTACAATGAGCAGTTCTTC.

This clonotype was seen repeatedly, ten times or more. CDR3 amino acids: CASSPGGISGNTIYF. In nucleotides, the CDR3 is TGTGCCAGCAGCCCAGGTGGGATCTCTGGAAACACCATATATTTT. The V and J genes are TRBV7-2 and TRBJ1-3, with D hard to call. The germline gives CDR1 SGHTA, CDR2 FQGNSA. This CDR3 has 15 residues. Trimming removed 5 bases from V and 0 bases from J, with 11 bases in between.

This clonotype came up many times. The chain carries TRBV11-2 and TRBJ2-5; D not resolved. Germline CDR1 SGHAT, CDR2 FQNNGV. V was clipped by 1 base and J by 5 bases, with 8 bases between them. The length of the CDR3 is 13 residues. The chain's CDR3 is CASSLALGETQYF. The CDR3 DNA reads as TGTGCCAGCAGCTTAGCATTGGGGGAGACCCAGTACTTC.

This clonotype has ten or more counts. This chain joins TRBV6-1 and TRBJ1-2; 10 positions agree with TRBD1. Germline V gives CDR1 MNHNS, CDR2 SASEGT. The CDR3 is 21 amino acids. Trimming at V came to 2 bases and at J to 3 bases, leaving 21 bases not matched to a gene. CDR3 amino acids: CASSEPSGPGTGDESYYGYTF. CDR3 bases: TGTGCCAGCAGTGAACCGTCGGGGCCCGGGACAGGGGATGAGTCGTACTATGGCTACACCTTC.

This clonotype came up a few times. The rearrangement links TRBV2 to TRBJ1-3; 7 positions match TRBD1. The germline CDR1 and CDR2 sequences are SNHLY and FYNNEI. The length of the CDR3 is 17 residues. The trim removed 4 bases at V and 0 bases at J, leaving 9 bases unmatched. The CDR3 spells CASSVLAGTASGNTIYF. Here the CDR3 DNA reads TGTGCCAGCAGTGTCCTCGCCGGGACAGCCTCTGGAAACACCATATATTTT.

This chain connects TRBV20-1 to TRBJ2-7; 11 bases match TRBD2. CDR1 DFQATT and CDR2 SNEGSKA come from the germline V gene (reference sequence). The CDR3 sequence is 14 residues long. V shed 5 bases, J shed 1 base, and the junction held 4 bases outside the gene matches. CDR3 nucleotides: TGCAGTGCTGGGACTAGCGGCCCTTCCTACGAGCAGTACTTC. Amino acids: CSAGTSGPSYEQYF.

This clonotype was seen repeatedly, ten times or more. The rearrangement uses TRBV6-5 and TRBJ1-1; 8 nucleotides agree with TRBD1. This CDR3 contains 15 residues. Germline-derived CDR1 and CDR2 are MNHEY and SVGAGI. The V segment lost 2 bases and the J segment 2 bases; nucleotides outside the gene matches: 4. Here the CDR3 reads CASSYVGQGNTEAFF. The CDR3, as DNA: TGTGCCAGCAGTTACGTAGGACAGGGTAACACTGAAGCTTTCTTT.

This clonotype occurred many times. The chain combines TRBV29-1 with TRBJ1-2; 9 bases fit TRBD1. This CDR3 has 13 residues. Germline CDR1 and CDR2: SQVTM and ANQGSEA. V shed 7 bases, J shed 7 bases, and the junction held 10 bases outside the gene matches. For the CDR3, the DNA is TGCAGCGCCATGGACAGGGGAGTCTCTGGCTACACCTTC. Residues: CSAMDRGVSGYTF.

This clonotype occurred a few times. A read error may explain this, as a much larger clone is one base away. The chain has TRBV29-1 and TRBJ2-6, with D perhaps matching TRBD1 (5 bases). The CDR3 length is 14 residues. CDR1 SQVTM and CDR2 ANQGSEA come from the germline V gene. CDR3 loop: CSVVWSSGANGLTF. The CDR3 DNA follows: TGCAGCGTTGTTTGGAGCTCTGGGGCCAACGGCCTGACTTTC. The complete variable domain, with remaining parts taken from reference TRBV29-1 and TRBJ2-6, reads SAVISQKPSRDICQRGTSLTIQCQVDSQVTMMFWYRQQPGQSLTLIATANQGSEATYESGFVIDKFPISRPNLTFSTLTVSNMSPEDSSIYLCSVVWSSGANGLTFGAGSRLTVL.

This clonotype was observed many times. CDR3 DNA sequence: TGTGCCAGCAGCCCAGAGGTGGGGGACTATCAGCCCCAGCATTTT. Amino acid sequence: CASSPEVGDYQPQHF. J is TRBJ1-5 and V is TRBV7-9; tentatively, D is TRBD1 (5 bases). This CDR3 has 15 amino acids. Per germline, CDR1 SEHNR and CDR2 FQNEAQ (reference sequence). Trimming removed 5 bases at V and 5 bases at J, with 16 bases between.

A remark on this clonotype: A much larger clone sits a single nucleotide away, making a read error possible. The V gene is TRBV5-1, the J gene TRBJ1-1; D is undetermined. The CDR3 is 14 residues long. V lost 0 bases, J lost 11 bases, and 17 bases lay in between. Looked up from germline, CDR1 is SGHRS and CDR2 is YFSETQ. DNA of the CDR3: TGCGCCAGCAGCTTGGAGGGCCGCGGACCCAGCGCTTTCTTT. Encoded protein: CASSLEGRGPSAFF.

This clonotype was observed many times. A much larger clone lies one base from this, so it may be a read error. The chain is built from TRBV7-6 and TRBJ2-4; perhaps TRBD2 as D (5 bases). Per germline, CDR1 SGHVS and CDR2 FNYEAQ. This CDR3 is 13 amino acids long. This chain's CDR3 is CASSLDRGNSQYF. The CDR3 nucleotides are TGTGCCAGCAGCTTAGACCGGGGAAACAGTCAGTACTTC.

The chain employs TRBV5-5 and TRBJ2-2; TRBD1 might be the D (6 bases). CDR1 is SGHKS and CDR2 is YYEKEE in the germline V gene (reference sequence). Trimming removed 2 bases from V and 0 bases from J, with 14 bases in between. CDR3 size: 17 residues. Written as DNA, the CDR3 is TGTGCCAGCAGCTTCACAGGGATCGGATCGAACACCGGGGAGCTGTTTTTT. Its protein product is CASSFTGIGSNTGELFF.

This clonotype was seen ten or more times. In DNA form, the CDR3 reads TGTGCCATCAGTGCTCGGACAGGGGCTCACGAGCAGTACTTC. Translating it yields CAISARTGAHEQYF. The chain uses TRBV10-3 and TRBJ2-7; 9 bases match TRBD1. Germline values: CDR1 ENHRY, CDR2 SYGVKD. Losses at the gene ends were 4 bases for V and 5 bases for J; bases not matched to a gene: 6. The CDR3 is made up of 14 amino acids.

Many counts were recorded for this clonotype. J is TRBJ2-5 and V is TRBV9; D possibly uses TRBD1 or TRBD2 (6 bases each). This CDR3 spans 16 amino acids. V dropped 0 bases and J dropped 1 base, with 13 bases sitting between them. The germline V gene encodes CDR1 SGDLS and CDR2 YYNGEE. The CDR3 nucleotides read TGTGCCAGCAGCGTAGCGGGCGGGGACACCCAAGAGACCCAGTACTTC. It translates to CASSVAGGDTQETQYF.

The table lists this clonotype with a few counts. This may arise from a read error, as a much more abundant clone is one base away. This chain connects TRBV25-1 to TRBJ2-4, with 7 bases identical to TRBD2. Germline V CDR1 and CDR2: MGHDK, SYGVNS. CDR3 length equals 15 residues. The CDR3, as DNA: TGTGCCAGCAGTGGGGGCGGGAGAGCCAAAAACAGTCAGTACTTC. Residues: CASSGGGRAKNSQYF.

This clonotype came up many times. The rearrangement links TRBV11-2 to TRBJ2-7; tentatively, D is TRBD1 (6 bases). From germline, CDR1 is SGHAT and CDR2 FQNNGV. Trimming cost V 1 base and J 0 bases, with 13 bases left between them. The CDR3 totals 16 residues. CDR3 sequence reads: CASSLGDTSHSYEQYF. The CDR3 region has the DNA TGTGCCAGCAGCTTAGGGGACACAAGTCACTCCTACGAGCAGTACTTC.

This clonotype was seen ten or more times. The chain is built from TRBV7-2 and TRBJ1-1, with 8 nucleotides matching TRBD1. Germline V gives CDR1 SGHTA, CDR2 FQGNSA. The V and J ends lost 5 bases and 6 bases, in that order; junction bases with no gene match: 14. The CDR3 consists of 16 residues. CDR3 bases: TGTGCCAGCAGCCCCCATTCGCAGGGGGCGCGAGCTGAAGCTTTCTTT. Protein: CASSPHSQGARAEAFF. The whole variable domain, remainder taken from reference TRBV7-2 and TRBJ1-1, is GAGVSQSPSNKVTEKGKDVELRCDPISGHTALYWYRQSLGQGLEFLIYFQGNSAPDKSGLPSDRFSAERTGGSVSTLTIQRTQQEDSAVYLCASSPHSQGARAEAFFGQGTRLTVV.

This clonotype was seen at least ten times. V is TRBV4-3 and J is TRBJ2-7, with TRBD1 matching 12 bases. This CDR3 is 17 amino acids long. Looked up from germline, CDR1 is LGHNA and CDR2 is YSLEER. V lost 0 bases, J lost 4 bases, and 7 bases stayed unmatched. CDR3 coding DNA: TGCGCCAGCAGCCAAGAAGAAGGGACAGGGGGCCTGTACGAGCAGTACTTC. Encoded protein: CASSQEEGTGGLYEQYF.

This clonotype has ten or more counts. The rearrangement links TRBV18 to TRBJ1-1; 7 bases are a match to TRBD1. Germline V gives CDR1 KGHSH, CDR2 LQKENI. This CDR3 contains 16 residues. J lost 6 bases, V lost 6 bases, and 16 bases had no gene match. The CDR3 spells CASSGLPGGDSPEAFF. CDR3 in DNA: TGTGCCAGCTCGGGTCTACCAGGGGGTGATTCGCCTGAAGCTTTCTTT.

This clonotype was detected many times. This chain joins TRBV10-3 and TRBJ2-1, with 12 bases identical to TRBD2. V was clipped by 1 base and J by 7 bases; unmatched bases: 14. The CDR3 has 19 residues. The germline CDR1 and CDR2 sequences are ENHRY and SYGVKD. The CDR3 loop reads CAISEFSLAGGRKYNEQFF. The DNA of the CDR3 is TGTGCCATCAGTGAGTTCTCCCTAGCGGGAGGGCGAAAGTATAATGAGCAGTTCTTC.

Judged by abundance, this clonotype is medium-sized. The rearrangement uses TRBV4-3 and TRBJ2-1; 11 bases match TRBD2. Per the germline V gene, CDR1 is LGHNA and CDR2 is YSLEER. Trimming cost V 0 bases and J 10 bases; bases outside gene matches: 2. This CDR3 has 14 residues. The CDR3 spells CASSQDRLAGEQFF. CDR3 coding DNA: TGCGCCAGCAGCCAAGATCGACTAGCGGGGGAGCAGTTCTTC.

This clonotype was seen many times. The V gene is TRBV11-2, the J gene TRBJ2-1, with TRBD1 as a possible D gene (6 bases). Looked up from germline, CDR1 is SGHAT and CDR2 is FQNNGV. The CDR3 consists of 16 residues. V dropped 5 bases and J dropped 5 bases, with 19 bases sitting between them. DNA of the CDR3: TGTGCCAGCAGCCCCCCGCTTCGGACAGACAACAATGAGCAGTTCTTC. Its protein is CASSPPLRTDNNEQFF.